These T cell receptor beta chains were read from a single sample in a study of a mutant IDH1 vaccine in newly diagnosed glioma. Data came from immunoSEQ multiplex PCR; TCRdb stores just in-frame clones and leaves some out. This sample has tens of thousands of clones, with approximately 85% found just once. The antigens these receptors bind are not known. The material was PBMCs, obtained from a glioma patient whose treatment included an IDH1 peptide vaccine. These TCRs come from a woman in her fifties or sixties with glioma. CDR3s include the opening cysteine and the closing phenylalanine or tryptophan. D genes are given only for firm matches. Part of the rows lack a size; the others show once, few, many or a class for expanded clones.

clone_size d_call j_call v_call cdr3_aa
. . TRBJ1-5 TRBV28 CASSFSEGRGGNQPQHF
once TRBD1 TRBJ1-1 TRBV6-1 CASSEALTGHTEAFF
. . TRBJ2-1 TRBV7-6 CASSLRGSYNEQFF
. . TRBJ2-7 TRBV6-5 CASSYSTAGYEQYF
. . TRBJ1-5 TRBV29-1 CSVEDNQGGQPQHF
. TRBD1 TRBJ2-7 TRBV27 CASSLGTGGGEQYF
. TRBD1 TRBJ2-6 TRBV6-1 CASSEWGQGLGSGANVLTF
. TRBD2 TRBJ2-1 TRBV27 CASTPGTSGSNEQFF
. TRBD1 TRBJ1-5 TRBV7-2 CASSPRQGIAQPQHF
. . TRBJ1-4 TRBV5-4 CASSLGGYDEKLFF
. TRBD2 TRBJ2-1 TRBV4-1 CASSQDPAGEDNEQFF
. . TRBJ2-3 TRBV29-1 CSVEEGGQGQDTQYF
. TRBD1 TRBJ2-7 TRBV6-5 CASSLDRGEQYF
. . TRBJ2-5 TRBV21-1 CASSKGGETQYF
. . TRBJ2-7 TRBV6-5 CASSYSRPSTYEQYF
. TRBD2 TRBJ2-1 TRBV27 CASSLSWTRGTYNEQFF
. TRBD1 TRBJ1-1 TRBV7-8 CASSPTGVTEAFF
. . TRBJ2-2 TRBV11-3 CASSFHPASENDTGELFF
. . TRBJ2-5 TRBV28 CASSLIGGELQETQYF
. TRBD1 TRBJ1-4 TRBV15 CATSFPQGESEKLFF
. TRBD2 TRBJ2-3 TRBV5-1 CASSLEASGSGVDTQYF
. . TRBJ2-7 TRBV5-4 CASSSGLGYEQYF
. TRBD2 TRBJ2-7 TRBV6-1 CASSRRSGGENEQYF
. . TRBJ1-4 TRBV5-8 CASSLSATGRTKVEKLFF
once . TRBJ2-7 TRBV5-1 CASSKDHYEQYF
. TRBD1 TRBJ2-1 TRBV6-1 CASIAGGYNEQFF
. TRBD1 TRBJ2-6 TRBV10-3 CAISATGGSGANVLTF
. TRBD1 TRBJ1-2 TRBV15 CATSRVQGDGYTF
. TRBD2 TRBJ2-1 TRBV7-3 CASSPESGTSGKSIEQFF
few . TRBJ2-7 TRBV6-5 CASSEFGPGYEQYF
. TRBD1 TRBJ2-7 TRBV27 CASSPRQGALYEQYF
. TRBD1 TRBJ2-7 TRBV28 CASSLGQEYYEQYF
. . TRBJ1-1 TRBV18 CASSPRSKTNTEAFF
. . TRBJ1-6 TRBV5-1 CASSLDGPHNSPLHF
once TRBD1 . TRBV5-4 CASSLAGTALYEQYF
once TRBD2 TRBJ2-7 TRBV11-2 CASSLRAGGPTEQYF
. . TRBJ2-5 TRBV7-9 CASSLVRATKDKQYF
. . TRBJ2-5 TRBV21-1 CQGKETQYF
once TRBD2 TRBJ2-3 TRBV30 CAWSVRRERSADTQYF
. TRBD1 TRBJ2-5 TRBV28 CASSSLLQGTETQYF
. TRBD1 TRBJ1-1 TRBV10-1 CASSGQGSNTEAFF
. . TRBJ2-3 TRBV5-1 CASSLGTIASTDTQYF
. TRBD2 TRBJ2-5 TRBV5-6 CASSLGAGVVDQYF
once TRBD1 TRBJ1-2 TRBV7-9 CASSSGTGGSEGYTF
. . TRBJ2-2 TRBV11-3 CASSLGGSRNTGELFF
. . TRBJ1-5 TRBV7-8 CASSFDSNQPQHF
once TRBD1 TRBJ2-6 TRBV7-9 CASSYWTGGGSGANVLTF